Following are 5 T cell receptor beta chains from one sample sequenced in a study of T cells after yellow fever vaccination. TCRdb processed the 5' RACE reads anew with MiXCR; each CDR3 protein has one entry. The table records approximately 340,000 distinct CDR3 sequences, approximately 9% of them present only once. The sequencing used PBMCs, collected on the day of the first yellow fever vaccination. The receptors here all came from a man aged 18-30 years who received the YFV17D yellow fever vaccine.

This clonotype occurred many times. The CDR3 loop is CATSRDRGGTDTQYF. The CDR3 nucleotides are TGTGCCACCAGCAGAGATCGGGGGGGCACAGATACGCAGTATTTT. The chain employs TRBV15 and TRBJ2-3; 7 bases fit TRBD2. Trimming took 0 bases from V and 1 from J; bases not matched to a gene: 1. Germline CDR1 and CDR2: LNHNV and YYDKDF (reference sequence). There are 15 residues in the CDR3.

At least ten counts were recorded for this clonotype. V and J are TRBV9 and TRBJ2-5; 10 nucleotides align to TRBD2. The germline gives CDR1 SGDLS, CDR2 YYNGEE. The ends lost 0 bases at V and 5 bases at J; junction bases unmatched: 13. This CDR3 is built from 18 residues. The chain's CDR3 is CASSVGTMASGGWETQYF. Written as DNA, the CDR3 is TGTGCCAGCAGCGTAGGGACAATGGCTAGCGGGGGCTGGGAGACCCAGTACTTC.

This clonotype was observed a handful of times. This CDR3 is CSARDPSGGGETQYF. The CDR3 coding sequence is TGCAGTGCTAGAGATCCCAGCGGGGGTGGAGAGACCCAGTACTTC. The rearrangement uses TRBV20-1 and TRBJ2-5; TRBD2 matches 8 bases. This CDR3 spans 15 amino acids. V shed 0 bases, J shed 4 bases, and the junction held 7 bases outside the gene matches. Looked up from germline, CDR1 is DFQATT and CDR2 is SNEGSKA (reference sequence).

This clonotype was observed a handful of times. Here the CDR3 reads CASSGTGWGEQFF. In nucleotides, the CDR3 is TGTGCCAGCTCCGGGACAGGTTGGGGTGAGCAGTTCTTC. The chain links TRBV18 to TRBJ2-1, with 8 bases lining up with TRBD1. The CDR3 extends over 13 amino acids. Trimming at V came to 6 bases and at J to 9 bases, leaving 7 bases not matched to a gene. Germline V gene sequence: CDR1 KGHSH, CDR2 LQKENI. Supplemented by reference TRBV18 and TRBJ2-1, the full variable domain reads NAGVMQNPRHLVRRRGQEARLRCSPMKGHSHVYWYRQLPEEGLKFMVYLQKENIIDESGMPKERFSAEFPKEGPSILRIQQVVRGDSAAYFCASSGTGWGEQFFGPGTRLTVL.

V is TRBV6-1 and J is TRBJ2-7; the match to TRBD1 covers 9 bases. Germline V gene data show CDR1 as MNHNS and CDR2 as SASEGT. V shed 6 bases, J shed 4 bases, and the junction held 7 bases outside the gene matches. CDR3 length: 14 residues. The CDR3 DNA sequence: TGTGCCAGCAGGTTCGGACAGGGGCTGTACGAGCAGTACTTC. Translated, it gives CASRFGQGLYEQYF.